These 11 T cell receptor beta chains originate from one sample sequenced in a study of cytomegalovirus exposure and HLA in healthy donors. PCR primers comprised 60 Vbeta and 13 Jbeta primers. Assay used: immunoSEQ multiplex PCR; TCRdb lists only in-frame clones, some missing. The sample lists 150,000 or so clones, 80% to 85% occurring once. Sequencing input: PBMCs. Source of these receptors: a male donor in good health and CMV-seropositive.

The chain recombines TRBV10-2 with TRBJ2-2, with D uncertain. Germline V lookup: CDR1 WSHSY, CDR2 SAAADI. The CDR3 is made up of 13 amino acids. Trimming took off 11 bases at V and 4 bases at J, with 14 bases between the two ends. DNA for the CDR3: TGCGCCGGAATCCTCTCGGGCACCGGGGAGCTGTTTTTT. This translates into CAGILSGTGELFF.

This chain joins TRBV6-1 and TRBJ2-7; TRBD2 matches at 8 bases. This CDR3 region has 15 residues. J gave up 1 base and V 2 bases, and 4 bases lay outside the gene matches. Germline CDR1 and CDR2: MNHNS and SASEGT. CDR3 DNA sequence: TGTGCCAGCAGTGAACAAGCGGGAGTTTCCTACGAGCAGTACTTC. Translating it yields CASSEQAGVSYEQYF.

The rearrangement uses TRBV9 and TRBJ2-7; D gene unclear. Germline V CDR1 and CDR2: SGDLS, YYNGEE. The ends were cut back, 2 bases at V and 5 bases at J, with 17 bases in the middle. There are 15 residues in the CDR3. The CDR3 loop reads CASSVTGSNVNEQYF. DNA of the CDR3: TGTGCCAGCAGCGTGACCGGGTCCAACGTCAACGAGCAGTACTTC.

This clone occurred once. The CDR3 loop is CASSSGALSYGYTF. The CDR3 DNA reads TGTGCCAGCAGTTCAGGGGCTTTGAGCTATGGCTACACCTTC. The chain links TRBV28 to TRBJ1-2, with D possibly being TRBD1 (6 bases). V was clipped by 4 bases and J by 4 bases, with 13 bases between them. This CDR3 is built from 14 residues. Germline V gene sequence: CDR1 MDHEN, CDR2 SYDVKM.

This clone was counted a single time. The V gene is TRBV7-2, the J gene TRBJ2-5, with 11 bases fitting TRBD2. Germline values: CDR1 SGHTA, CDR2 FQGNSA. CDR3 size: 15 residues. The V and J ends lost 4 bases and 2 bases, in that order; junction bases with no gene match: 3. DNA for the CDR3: TGTGCCAGCAGCTCGACTAGCGGGGTACAAGAGACCCAGTACTTC. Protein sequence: CASSSTSGVQETQYF.

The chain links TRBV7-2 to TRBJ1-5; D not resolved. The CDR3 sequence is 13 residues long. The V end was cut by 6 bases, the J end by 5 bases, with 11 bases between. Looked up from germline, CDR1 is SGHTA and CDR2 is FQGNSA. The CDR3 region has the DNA TGTGCCAGCAGTCCACAGCCTTATCAGCCCCAGCATTTT. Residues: CASSPQPYQPQHF.

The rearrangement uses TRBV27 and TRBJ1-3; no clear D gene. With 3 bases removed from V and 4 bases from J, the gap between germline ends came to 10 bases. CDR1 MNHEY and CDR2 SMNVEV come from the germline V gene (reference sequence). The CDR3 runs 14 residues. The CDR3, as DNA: TGTGCCAGCAGTTTGGGCAGAATAGGAAACACCATATATTTT. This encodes CASSLGRIGNTIYF.

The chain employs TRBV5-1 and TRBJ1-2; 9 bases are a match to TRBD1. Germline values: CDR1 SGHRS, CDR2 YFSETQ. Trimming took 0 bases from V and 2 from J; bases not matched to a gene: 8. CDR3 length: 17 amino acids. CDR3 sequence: CASSLDPPGTGNYGYTF. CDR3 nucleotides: TGCGCCAGCAGCTTGGACCCCCCCGGGACAGGGAACTATGGCTACACCTTC.

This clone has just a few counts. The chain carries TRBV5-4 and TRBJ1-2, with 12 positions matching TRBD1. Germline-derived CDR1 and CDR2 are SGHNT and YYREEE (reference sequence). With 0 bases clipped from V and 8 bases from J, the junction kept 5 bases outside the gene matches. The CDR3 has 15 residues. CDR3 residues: CASSLGGTGGGGYTF. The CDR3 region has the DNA TGTGCCAGCAGCTTGGGGGGGACAGGGGGCGGGGGCTACACCTTC. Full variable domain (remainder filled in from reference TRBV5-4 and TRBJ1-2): ETGVTQSPTHLIKTRGQQVTLRCSSQSGHNTVSWYQQALGQGPQFIFQYYREEENGRGNFPPRFSGLQFPNYSSELNVNALELDDSALYLCASSLGGTGGGGYTFGSGTRLTVV.

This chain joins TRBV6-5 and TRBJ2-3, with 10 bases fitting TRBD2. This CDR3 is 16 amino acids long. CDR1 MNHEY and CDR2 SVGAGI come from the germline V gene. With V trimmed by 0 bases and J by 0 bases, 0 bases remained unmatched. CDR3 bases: TGTGCCAGCAGTTACTCGGGACTAGCGAGCACAGATACGCAGTATTTT. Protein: CASSYSGLASTDTQYF.

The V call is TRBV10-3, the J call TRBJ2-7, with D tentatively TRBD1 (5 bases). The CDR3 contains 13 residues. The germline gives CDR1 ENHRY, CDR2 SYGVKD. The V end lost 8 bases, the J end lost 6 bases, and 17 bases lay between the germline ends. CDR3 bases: TGTGCCATCCTATCCTTCTCTCAGGGCGAGCAGTACTTC. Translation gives CAILSFSQGEQYF.